The 30 T cell receptor beta chains reported below all come from one sample, sequenced in a study of cytomegalovirus exposure and HLA in healthy donors. Use of 60 Vbeta and 13 Jbeta primers characterized the PCR. Assay: immunoSEQ multiplex PCR; the TCRdb copy retains only in-frame clones and omits some. The sample gives some 40,000 clones, about 53% of which show up once; 6.2% is in the top ten. Sequenced input: PBMCs. The source is a middle-aged woman in good health and CMV-seropositive.

The chain carries TRBV2 and TRBJ1-6; TRBD1 is a possible D gene (6 bases). The CDR3 is made up of 15 amino acids. The germline CDR1 and CDR2 sequences are SNHLY and FYNNEI. V dropped 5 bases and J dropped 9 bases, with 17 bases sitting between them. CDR3 nucleotides: TGTGCCAGCAGTCCTCAGGACAGTCCTTTTTCACCCCTCCACTTT. Translated, it gives CASSPQDSPFSPLHF.

This clone showed up just a few times. The J gene is TRBJ2-7, the V gene TRBV10-3; D might be TRBD1 (6 bases). Trimming took off 10 bases at V and 3 bases at J, with 19 bases between the two ends. The germline V gene has CDR1 ENHRY and CDR2 SYGVKD. CDR3 size: 14 residues. The DNA of the CDR3 is TGTGCCAGCAAGTACAGGGAAGGGTACTACGAGCAGTACTTC. Translating gives CASKYREGYYEQYF.

The chain links TRBV10-3 to TRBJ2-5, with TRBD2 matching over 8 bases. TRBJ2-7 matches the DNA end more closely, so the J call is doubtful. In germline, CDR1 is ENHRY, CDR2 SYGVKD. There are 16 residues in the CDR3. CDR3 protein: CAISESGSSGYYEQYF. In DNA, the CDR3 is TGTGCCATCAGTGAGTCGGGGTCTAGCGGGTACTACGAGCAGTACTTC.

This chain uses TRBV30 with TRBJ1-6; 9 bases line up with TRBD1. The J segment lost 7 bases and the V segment lost 3 bases, leaving 10 bases of the junction unmatched. Germline CDR1 reads GTSNPN; CDR2 reads SVGIG (reference sequence). The CDR3 length is 16 residues. CDR3 nucleotides: TGTGCCTGGAGCTCGGGTGCGGACAGGGGCAATTCACCCCTCCACTTT. Translation: CAWSSGADRGNSPLHF.

The rearrangement uses TRBV5-6 and TRBJ2-2; no clear D. V was pared by 5 bases and J by 5 bases, with 10 bases between. The germline CDR1 and CDR2 sequences are SGHDT and YYEEEE. The CDR3 runs 13 residues. The CDR3 DNA reads TGTGCCAGCAGGGGCCGGCGAACCGGGGAGCTGTTTTTT. As protein: CASRGRRTGELFF.

The V call is TRBV28, the J call TRBJ1-1; 8 bases agree with TRBD1. CDR1 is MDHEN and CDR2 is SYDVKM in the germline V gene. The CDR3 contains 12 residues. J was trimmed by 7 bases and V by 4 bases; bases with no gene match: 2. The CDR3 DNA reads TGTGCCAGCAGTTCACAGGGGGTTGAAGCTTTCTTT. The encoded protein is CASSSQGVEAFF.

By share, this clone counts as medium-sized. The genes are TRBV6-5 and TRBJ2-3; 7 bases are a match to TRBD1. The V segment lost 6 bases and the J segment 7 bases; nucleotides outside the gene matches: 10. CDR1 is MNHEY, CDR2 SVGAGI, per germline. The CDR3 contains 14 residues. CDR3 region: CASRAGTEVNTQYF. CDR3 sequence (DNA): TGTGCCAGCAGGGCCGGGACAGAAGTTAATACGCAGTATTTT.

This chain links TRBV18 with TRBJ2-3; possible D gene TRBD2, 5 bases. Germline CDR1 and CDR2: KGHSH and LQKENI. This CDR3 has 13 amino acids. V shed 4 bases and J shed 9 bases, with 14 bases lying between them. This CDR3 reads CASSREGYETQYF. The CDR3 bases are TGTGCCAGCTCACGCGAGGGCTACGAAACGCAGTATTTT.

This clone has only a few counts. The gene calls are TRBV7-9 and TRBJ1-5; D possibly corresponds to TRBD1 (6 bases). V was shortened by 1 base and J by 9 bases, with 22 bases between the two germline ends. From germline, CDR1 is SEHNR and CDR2 FQNEAQ (reference sequence). The CDR3 loop spans 17 amino acids. The CDR3: CASSLGERQGRALPQHF. CDR3 DNA sequence: TGTGCCAGCAGCTTAGGGGAACGGCAGGGGAGGGCTCTGCCCCAGCATTTT. Full variable domain (outside the CDR3, taken from reference TRBV7-9 and TRBJ1-5): DTGVSQNPRHKITKRGQNVTFRCDPISEHNRLYWYRQTLGQGPEFLTYFQNEAQLEKSRLLSDRFSAERPKGSFSTLEIQRTEQGDSAMYLCASSLGERQGRALPQHFGDGTRLSIL.

The V gene is TRBV12-5, the J gene TRBJ1-2, with a weak D call TRBD1 (5 bases). The CDR3 consists of 13 residues. Trimming cost V 4 bases and J 4 bases, with 10 bases left between them. The germline V gene has CDR1 LGHNT and CDR2 FRNRAP. This CDR3 reads CASGSGLFYGYTF. The CDR3, as DNA: TGTGCTAGTGGTTCAGGGCTCTTCTATGGCTACACCTTC. The full variable domain, its missing parts supplied by reference TRBV12-5 and TRBJ1-2, is DARVTQTPRHKVTEMGQEVTMRCQPILGHNTVFWYRQTMMQGLELLAYFRNRAPLDDSGMPKDRFSAEMPDATLATLKIQPSEPRDSAVYFCASGSGLFYGYTFGSGTRLTVV.

This clone was observed a handful of times. The V call is TRBV7-9, the J call TRBJ2-1; D may be TRBD1 (5 bases). CDR1 SEHNR and CDR2 FQNEAQ come from the germline V gene (reference sequence). V gave up 6 bases and J gave up 1 base, with 10 bases separating them. The CDR3 covers 14 residues. As DNA, the CDR3 is TGTGCCAGCAGTGGACAAGCTTCCTACAATGAGCAGTTCTTC. This gives the protein CASSGQASYNEQFF.

The chain uses TRBV30 and TRBJ1-5; possible D gene TRBD1, 5 bases. Germline-derived CDR1 and CDR2 are GTSNPN and SVGIG (reference sequence). CDR3 size: 13 residues. The CDR3 reads CAAGPLGNQPQHF. CDR3 DNA: TGTGCGGCGGGACCCCTTGGCAATCAGCCCCAGCATTTT.

The genes are TRBV7-8 and TRBJ1-1, with 7 bases that match TRBD1. CDR1 and CDR2 from the germline V gene are SGHVS and FQNEAQ. This CDR3 spans 16 amino acids. J was trimmed by 3 bases and V by 2 bases; bases with no gene match: 9. The CDR3 sequence: CASSLLRGRLDTEAFF. In DNA, the CDR3 is TGTGCCAGCAGCTTATTAAGGGGGCGATTAGACACTGAAGCTTTCTTT.

This rearrangement joins TRBV10-3 to TRBJ2-3, with 10 positions matching TRBD1. With 10 bases clipped from V and 2 bases from J, the junction kept 6 bases outside the gene matches. There are 14 residues in the CDR3. The germline CDR1 and CDR2 sequences are ENHRY and SYGVKD. The chain's CDR3 is CATTDRGVTDTQYF. CDR3 in DNA: TGTGCCACGACGGACAGGGGGGTCACAGATACGCAGTATTTT.

This clone has more than one count but fewer than ten. The CDR3 here is CASQMGGGALGDTQYF. Written as DNA, the CDR3 is TGTGCCAGCCAGATGGGCGGGGGGGCCCTTGGAGATACGCAGTATTTT. The chain couples TRBV21-1 to TRBJ2-3; the D segment call TRBD2 is taken from the table without a DNA check. TRBV21-1 is given as a pseudogene. The CDR3 spans 16 residues.

In this sample, this clone turned up once. V and J are TRBV6-5 and TRBJ1-2; 8 positions match TRBD1. Germline lookup yields CDR1 MNHEY and CDR2 SVGAGI. Trimming at V came to 2 bases and at J to 5 bases, leaving 4 bases not matched to a gene. The length of the CDR3 is 14 residues. This chain's CDR3 is CASSYTTGGYGYTF. The CDR3 DNA reads as TGTGCCAGCAGTTACACTACAGGGGGGTATGGCTACACCTTC.

The gene calls are TRBV5-6 and TRBJ1-5; TRBD1 agrees at 7 bases. V lost 4 bases, J lost 3 bases, and 4 bases stayed unmatched. The CDR3 contains 14 residues. The germline V gene encodes CDR1 SGHDT and CDR2 YYEEEE. The CDR3 is CASSQDRNNQPQHF. In nucleotides, the CDR3 is TGTGCCAGCAGCCAGGACAGGAACAATCAGCCCCAGCATTTT.

This clone turned up a few times. The chain couples TRBV11-3 to TRBJ1-1; 7 bases align to TRBD1. Germline-derived CDR1 and CDR2 are SGHNT and YENEEA. The CDR3 length is 14 residues. Germline trimming cut 5 bases from V and 1 base from J; bases unmatched to any gene: 4. The CDR3 here is CASSRQGPNTEAFF. In nucleotides, the CDR3 is TGTGCCAGCAGCAGACAGGGACCGAACACTGAAGCTTTCTTT.

The count of this clone is one. The chain employs TRBV6-5 and TRBJ2-1, with 13 bases fitting TRBD2. CDR1 and CDR2 (germline): MNHEY, SVGAGI. V lost 3 bases, J lost 9 bases, and 8 bases stayed unmatched. This CDR3 region has 16 residues. The CDR3, as DNA: TGTGCCAGCAGTTATTCCGGGACTAGCGGGGACCTTGAGCAGTTCTTC. It encodes CASSYSGTSGDLEQFF.

With regard to this clone: Other nucleotide sequences in the sample specify the same CDR3. This rearrangement joins TRBV30 to TRBJ1-4; D remains ambiguous. The germline gives CDR1 GTSNPN, CDR2 SVGIG (reference sequence). This CDR3 has 13 residues. V was cut by 0 bases and J by 8 bases, with 10 bases left in between. In DNA form, the CDR3 reads TGTGCCTGGAGTGTAGGGAGAGGGGAAAAACTGTTTTTT. Its translation: CAWSVGRGEKLFF.

This clone appeared once. V gene TRBV6-5 combines with J gene TRBJ1-4, with D perhaps matching TRBD1 (6 bases). Germline V CDR1 and CDR2: MNHEY, SVGAGI. The CDR3 loop spans 14 amino acids. Between the trimmed V and J ends, which lost 6 bases and 3 bases, there was a span of 11 bases. Written as DNA, the CDR3 is TGTGCCAGCAGCCGCGACAGGTCTAATGAAAAACTGTTTTTT. Protein: CASSRDRSNEKLFF.

The chain employs TRBV29-1 and TRBJ1-2, with TRBD1 identical over 7 bases. Germline V CDR1 and CDR2: SQVTM, ANQGSEA. V shed 6 bases and J 3 bases; nucleotides not matched to a gene: 4. The CDR3 runs 12 residues. This CDR3 is CSVVGTDYGYTF. CDR3 DNA: TGCAGCGTGGTCGGGACAGACTATGGCTACACCTTC. Together with reference TRBV29-1 and TRBJ1-2, the CDR3 gives the full variable domain: SAVISQKPSRDICQRGTSLTIQCQVDSQVTMMFWYRQQPGQSLTLIATANQGSEATYESGFVIDKFPISRPNLTFSTLTVSNMSPEDSSIYLCSVVGTDYGYTFGSGTRLTVV.

This clone has a handful of counts. This CDR3 reads CASSRRTTSGGLNTGELFF. For the CDR3, the DNA is TGTGCCAGCAGCCGACGGACAACTAGCGGGGGGCTTAACACCGGGGAGCTGTTTTTT. The chain couples TRBV7-8 to TRBJ2-2; the match to TRBD2 covers 12 bases. Germline V gene sequence: CDR1 SGHVS, CDR2 FQNEAQ. The CDR3 sequence is 19 residues long. Unmatched junction bases numbered 12, after V lost 5 bases and J lost 2 bases. The full variable domain, rest sourced from reference TRBV7-8 and TRBJ2-2, is GAGVSQSPRYKVAKRGQDVALRCDPISGHVSLFWYQQALGQGPEFLTYFQNEAQLDKSGLPSDRFFAERPEGSVSTLKIQRTQQEDSAVYLCASSRRTTSGGLNTGELFFGEGSRLTVL.

The chain carries TRBV7-9 and TRBJ2-1; 8 positions match TRBD2. This CDR3 has 19 amino acids. With V trimmed by 6 bases and J by 6 bases, 22 bases remained unmatched. CDR1 is SEHNR, CDR2 FQNEAQ, per germline (reference sequence). Written as DNA, the CDR3 is TGTGCCAGCAGTCTTAGGGGGGGTAGCGGGGCTGCGCGCACCAATGAGCAGTTCTTC. Its translation: CASSLRGGSGAARTNEQFF.

This clone was seen a few times. The sample has other DNA sequences that encode this CDR3 too. This chain joins TRBV9 and TRBJ2-1; D is possibly TRBD1 (5 bases). Germline-derived CDR1 and CDR2 are SGDLS and YYNGEE. The CDR3 is 16 residues long. V dropped 0 bases and J dropped 0 bases, with 10 bases sitting between them. Written as DNA, the CDR3 is TGTGCCAGCAGCGTAGCTAAGACAGTCTCCTACAATGAGCAGTTCTTC. The encoded protein is CASSVAKTVSYNEQFF.

This clone was seen just once. For the CDR3, the DNA is TGTGCCAGCAGCCCGGGACAGGATAATAATTCACCCCTCCACTTT. Amino acid sequence: CASSPGQDNNSPLHF. The V call is TRBV7-2, the J call TRBJ1-6; 8 nucleotides match TRBD1. The CDR3 is 15 amino acids. Germline assignment: CDR1 SGHTA and CDR2 FQGNSA. V shed 5 bases, J shed 5 bases, and the junction held 5 bases outside the gene matches.

This chain connects TRBV4-3 to TRBJ2-1; 7 bases align to TRBD1. Trimming at V came to 1 base and at J to 13 bases, leaving 7 bases not matched to a gene. Germline V gene lookup returns CDR1 LGHNA and CDR2 YSLEER. This CDR3 is built from 13 residues. CDR3 sequence reads: CASSQGITGDQFF. The CDR3 nucleotides are TGCGCCAGCAGCCAAGGGATAACAGGGGACCAGTTCTTC.

This clone was detected a few times. The chain has TRBV6-4 and TRBJ2-1, with TRBD1 identical over 7 bases. CDR3 length: 16 residues. Germline V gene lookup returns CDR1 MRHNA and CDR2 SNTAGT. The ends lost 6 bases at V and 0 bases at J; junction bases unmatched: 8. CDR3 region: CASSRQGIGSYNEQFF. CDR3 nucleotide sequence: TGTGCCAGCAGCAGACAGGGAATTGGCTCCTACAATGAGCAGTTCTTC.

The V gene is TRBV12-5, the J gene TRBJ2-3; 10 bases agree with TRBD2. Trimming at V came to 0 bases and at J to 5 bases, leaving 8 bases not matched to a gene. The CDR3 runs 17 residues. The germline V gene encodes CDR1 LGHNT and CDR2 FRNRAP. The CDR3 loop is CASGLVVAGGRGDTQYF. Written as DNA, the CDR3 is TGTGCTAGTGGTTTGGTAGTAGCGGGGGGACGCGGAGATACGCAGTATTTT.

This chain links TRBV9 with TRBJ2-5; 7 bases match TRBD1. The CDR3 consists of 15 residues. The germline V gene encodes CDR1 SGDLS and CDR2 YYNGEE. The ends lost 3 bases at V and 5 bases at J; junction bases unmatched: 10. The CDR3 spells CASSDSTGVGETQYF. Here the CDR3 DNA reads TGTGCCAGCAGCGACAGCACAGGGGTTGGCGAGACCCAGTACTTC.